Following are 20 T cell receptor beta chains from one sample sequenced in a study of T cell responses to AZD1222 COVID-19 vaccine. Data came from immunoSEQ multiplex PCR; TCRdb stores just in-frame clones and leaves some out. Of some 200,000 clones detected, over 80% appear once; the ten largest clones hold under 8%. This material consisted of peripheral blood, taken on day 0 of AZD1222 vaccination. These receptors all stem from an adult in good health.

Only a few counts were recorded for this clone. CDR3 in DNA: TGCGCCAGCAGCTTGGACGGGAACACCGGGGAGCTGTTTTTT. Its protein is CASSLDGNTGELFF. This chain uses TRBV5-1 with TRBJ2-2; D not certain. CDR3 length equals 14 residues. V lost 0 bases, J lost 1 base, and 4 bases lay in between. The germline V gene encodes CDR1 SGHRS and CDR2 YFSETQ. The whole variable domain, filled in from reference TRBV5-1 and TRBJ2-2, reads KAGVTQTPRYLIKTRGQQVTLSCSPISGHRSVSWYQQTPGQGLQFLFEYFSETQRNKGNFPGRFSGRQFSNSRSEMNVSTLELGDSALYLCASSLDGNTGELFFGEGSRLTVL.

The V gene is TRBV10-3, the J gene TRBJ1-2, with D uncertain. CDR3 size: 11 residues. Deletions cut 10 bases from V and 8 bases from J, with 14 bases between. CDR1 ENHRY and CDR2 SYGVKD come from the germline V gene. The CDR3 sequence: CATSREVGYTF. The DNA for the CDR3 is TGTGCCACCAGCCGTGAGGTGGGCTACACCTTC.

This chain links TRBV15 with TRBJ2-5; 7 nucleotides line up with TRBD1. The CDR3 loop spans 16 amino acids. The germline V gene encodes CDR1 LNHNV and CDR2 YYDKDF (reference sequence). The J segment lost 4 bases and the V segment lost 1 base, leaving 9 bases of the junction unmatched. The DNA of the CDR3 is TGTGCCACCAGCAGAGCTGACGAACAGGGGTCAGAGACCCAGTACTTC. Translated: CATSRADEQGSETQYF. Full variable domain (outside the CDR3, taken from reference TRBV15 and TRBJ2-5): DAMVIQNPRYQVTQFGKPVTLSCSQTLNHNVMYWYQQKSSQAPKLLFHYYDKDFNNEADTPDNFQSRRPNTSFCFLDIRSPGLGDTAMYLCATSRADEQGSETQYFGPGTRLLVL.

The chain employs TRBV24-1 and TRBJ2-2; 8 bases match TRBD1. The length of the CDR3 is 15 residues. V was pared by 8 bases and J by 2 bases, with 6 bases of the junction left unmatched. CDR1 is KGHDR, CDR2 SFDVKD, per germline. The CDR3 DNA is TGTGCCACCACGCCGGGACAGGACAACACCGGGGAGCTGTTTTTT. Translating gives CATTPGQDNTGELFF.

The rearrangement links TRBV11-2 to TRBJ1-1; D call uncertain. V dropped 6 bases and J dropped 12 bases, with 17 bases sitting between them. Germline V gives CDR1 SGHAT, CDR2 FQNNGV. This CDR3 has 12 amino acids. CDR3 sequence reads: CASSSYPASPFF. The CDR3 nucleotides read TGTGCCAGCAGTTCCTACCCTGCGAGTCCTTTCTTT.

This sequence joins TRBV5-6 and TRBJ1-1; weak D call: TRBD1 (5 bases). Deletions cut 1 base from V and 6 bases from J, with 13 bases between. Germline V gene lookup returns CDR1 SGHDT and CDR2 YYEEEE. The CDR3 loop spans 14 amino acids. The CDR3 sequence is CASSLWGRGAEAFF. As DNA, the CDR3 is TGTGCCAGCAGCTTGTGGGGGAGAGGAGCTGAAGCTTTCTTT.

The chain combines TRBV5-3 with TRBJ2-7; no clear D gene. TRBV5-3 is recorded as an ORF, its role being uncertain. The CDR3 runs 15 residues. V was shortened by 4 bases and J by 0 bases, with 14 bases between the two germline ends. DNA of the CDR3: TGTGCCAGAAGCGGGTGTCAACCGGGCTCCTACGAGCAGTACTTC. It codes for CARSGCQPGSYEQYF.

The chain couples TRBV6-2 or TRBV6-3 to TRBJ1-1; D not certain. The germline V and J ends were trimmed by 2 bases and 3 bases, with 7 bases remaining between them. CDR1 is MNHEY and CDR2 is SVGEGT in the germline V gene. The length of the CDR3 is 13 residues. The CDR3, as DNA: TGTGCCAGCAGTTACGAGGGTTACACTGAAGCTTTCTTT. Amino acid sequence: CASSYEGYTEAFF.

V and J are TRBV2 and TRBJ1-2; the match to TRBD1 covers 7 bases. The CDR3 totals 15 residues. CDR1 is SNHLY, CDR2 FYNNEI, per germline. Trimming removed 1 base from V and 4 bases from J; junction bases left unmatched: 6. CDR3 sequence (DNA): TGTGCCAGCAGTGAAGAGGGGGCGCCAGGCTATGGCTACACCTTC. Protein: CASSEEGAPGYGYTF.

The V and J genes are TRBV28 and TRBJ1-3, with TRBD1 matching over 7 bases. The CDR3 totals 17 residues. V was pared by 2 bases and J by 0 bases, with 7 bases of the junction left unmatched. Per germline, CDR1 MDHEN and CDR2 SYDVKM. The CDR3 nucleotides read TGTGCCAGCAGTTTAAACCCTTGGGACAGCTCTGGAAACACCATATATTTT. This gives the protein CASSLNPWDSSGNTIYF.

The CDR3 sequence is CAISGRDSSSYEQYF. CDR3 in DNA: TGTGCCATCAGTGGCCGGGACAGCAGCTCCTACGAGCAGTACTTC. This chain uses TRBV10-3 with TRBJ2-7, with 7 bases matching TRBD1. The CDR3 consists of 15 residues. Per the germline V gene, CDR1 is ENHRY and CDR2 is SYGVKD. J was trimmed by 0 bases and V by 4 bases; bases with no gene match: 6.

The chain carries TRBV10-3 and TRBJ2-2, with TRBD2 matching 11 bases. The germline V gene has CDR1 ENHRY and CDR2 SYGVKD. The CDR3 spans 17 residues. J gave up 5 bases and V 3 bases, and 8 bases lay outside the gene matches. The CDR3 DNA reads TGTGCCATCAGTGAAACTAGCGGGGGCCCGGGGACCGGGGAGCTGTTTTTT. Translation gives CAISETSGGPGTGELFF.

The chain links TRBV3-1 (or the pseudogene TRBV3-2) to TRBJ2-2; possible D gene TRBD1, 7 bases. The germline V gene encodes CDR1 LGHDT and CDR2 YNNKEL (reference sequence). With 5 bases removed from V and 5 bases from J, the gap between germline ends came to 18 bases. The CDR3 contains 16 residues. Written as DNA, the CDR3 is TGTGCCAGCAGCAGGAGAGGGGCAGGGGGGACCGGGGAGCTGTTTTTT. This codes for CASSRRGAGGTGELFF.

The chain recombines TRBV28 with TRBJ2-7, with D maybe TRBD1 (5 bases). Trimming pared 5 bases from V and 6 bases from J, leaving 17 bases between. The CDR3 has 14 residues. The V gene's germline CDR1 is MDHEN and CDR2 SYDVKM. CDR3: CASSLNARQSEQYF. The CDR3, as DNA: TGTGCCAGCAGTCTTAATGCCCGACAGAGCGAGCAGTACTTC.

The V gene is TRBV4-3, the J gene TRBJ1-2; the match to TRBD1 covers 10 bases. This CDR3 spans 14 amino acids. After removal of 1 base from V and 8 bases from J, the junction contained 4 bases not matched to a gene. Germline V lookup: CDR1 LGHNA, CDR2 YSLEER. The CDR3 here is CASSQATGGRGYTF. CDR3 in DNA: TGCGCCAGCAGCCAAGCGACAGGGGGCCGGGGCTACACCTTC.

The rearrangement uses TRBV27 and TRBJ2-2; D is undetermined. Germline V gene lookup returns CDR1 MNHEY and CDR2 SMNVEV (reference sequence). The CDR3 sequence is 13 residues long. V lost 2 bases to trimming and J lost 3 bases, with 4 bases between them. The CDR3 DNA reads as TGTGCCAGCAGTTTACTTTACACCGGGGAGCTGTTTTTT. Protein: CASSLLYTGELFF.

The chain uses TRBV28 and TRBJ1-1, with D hard to call. V lost 8 bases, J lost 4 bases, and 8 bases lay in between. The CDR3 length is 11 residues. Germline V lookup: CDR1 MDHEN, CDR2 SYDVKM. CDR3 sequence reads: CASHKSTEAFF. The CDR3 DNA reads TGTGCCAGCCACAAGAGCACTGAAGCTTTCTTT.

The V gene is TRBV5-1, the J gene TRBJ1-2; the match to TRBD1 covers 7 bases. J gave up 3 bases and V 0 bases, and 5 bases lay outside the gene matches. The length of the CDR3 is 15 residues. The V gene's germline CDR1 is SGHRS and CDR2 YFSETQ. CDR3 residues: CASSLGQGGDYGYTF. The CDR3, as DNA: TGCGCCAGCAGCTTGGGCCAGGGGGGTGACTATGGCTACACCTTC.

The chain carries TRBV6-5 and TRBJ1-4; a possible D gene is TRBD1 (6 bases). V gave up 0 bases and J gave up 7 bases, with 12 bases separating them. The CDR3 sequence is 15 residues long. Germline values: CDR1 MNHEY, CDR2 SVGAGI. The CDR3 sequence is CASSYSGGRTEKLFF. CDR3 nucleotide sequence: TGTGCCAGCAGTTACTCGGGGGGCCGGACTGAAAAACTGTTTTTT.

The CDR3 region has the DNA TGTGCCAGCAGTTGGGGGACTAGCGGAAGACCGAGCTCCTACGAGCAGTACTTC. Translating gives CASSWGTSGRPSSYEQYF. The chain uses TRBV28 and TRBJ2-7, with TRBD2 identical over 11 bases. The CDR3 covers 18 residues. V lost 4 bases to trimming and J lost 0 bases; unmatched junction nucleotides: 11. CDR1 and CDR2 from the germline V gene are MDHEN and SYDVKM.